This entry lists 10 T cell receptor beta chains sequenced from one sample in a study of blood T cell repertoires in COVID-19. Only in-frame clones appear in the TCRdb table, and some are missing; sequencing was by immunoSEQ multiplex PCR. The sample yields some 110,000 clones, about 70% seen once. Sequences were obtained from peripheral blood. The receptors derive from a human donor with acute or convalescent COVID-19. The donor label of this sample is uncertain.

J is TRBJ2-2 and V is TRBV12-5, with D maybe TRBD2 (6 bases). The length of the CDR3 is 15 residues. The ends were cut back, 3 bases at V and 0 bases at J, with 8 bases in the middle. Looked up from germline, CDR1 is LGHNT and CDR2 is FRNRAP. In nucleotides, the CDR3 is TGTGCTAGTGGTTTCGGGACTCCGAACACCGGGGAGCTGTTTTTT. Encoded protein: CASGFGTPNTGELFF.

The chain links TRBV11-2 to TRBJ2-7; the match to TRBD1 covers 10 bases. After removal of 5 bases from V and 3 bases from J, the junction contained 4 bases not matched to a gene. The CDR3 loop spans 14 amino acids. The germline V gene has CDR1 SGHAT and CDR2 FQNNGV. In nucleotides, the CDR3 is TGTGCCAGCAGCCGGGACAGGGGAGACTACGAGCAGTACGTC. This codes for CASSRDRGDYEQYV.

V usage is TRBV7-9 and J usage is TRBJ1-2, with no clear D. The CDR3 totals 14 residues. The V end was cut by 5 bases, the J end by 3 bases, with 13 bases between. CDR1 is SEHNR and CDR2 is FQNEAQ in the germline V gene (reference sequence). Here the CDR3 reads CASSPRAGYYGYTF. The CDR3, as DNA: TGTGCCAGCAGCCCCCGGGCGGGGTACTATGGCTACACCTTC.

CDR3 loop: CASSPDRVAYTEAFF. Written as DNA, the CDR3 is TGTGCCAGCAGTCCGGACAGGGTAGCGTACACTGAAGCTTTCTTT. This chain connects TRBV2 to TRBJ1-1, with 8 positions matching TRBD1. The germline CDR1 and CDR2 sequences are SNHLY and FYNNEI. CDR3 length: 15 amino acids. V lost 5 bases, J lost 3 bases, and 8 bases stayed unmatched.

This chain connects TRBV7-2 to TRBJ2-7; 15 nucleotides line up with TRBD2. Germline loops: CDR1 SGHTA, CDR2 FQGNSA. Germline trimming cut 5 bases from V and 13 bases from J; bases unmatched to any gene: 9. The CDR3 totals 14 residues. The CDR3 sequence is CASSPGLAGGHGYF. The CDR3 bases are TGTGCCAGCAGCCCGGGACTAGCGGGGGGCCACGGTTACTTC.

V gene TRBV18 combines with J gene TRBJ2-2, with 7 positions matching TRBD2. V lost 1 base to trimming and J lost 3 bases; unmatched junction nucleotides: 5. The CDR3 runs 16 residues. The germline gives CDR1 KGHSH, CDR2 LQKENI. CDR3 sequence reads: CASSPRAGVHTGELFF. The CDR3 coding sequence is TGTGCCAGCTCACCACGGGCGGGGGTCCACACCGGGGAGCTGTTTTTT.

This CDR3 reads CASRRTSGGSNTGELFF. The CDR3 bases are TGTGCCAGCAGGCGGACTAGCGGGGGGTCGAACACCGGGGAGCTGTTTTTT. This chain connects TRBV3-1 (or the pseudogene TRBV3-2) to TRBJ2-2; TRBD2 matches at 14 bases. Looked up from germline, CDR1 is LGHDT and CDR2 is YNNKEL (reference sequence). CDR3 length: 17 amino acids. Losses at the gene ends were 6 bases for V and 0 bases for J; bases not matched to a gene: 3.

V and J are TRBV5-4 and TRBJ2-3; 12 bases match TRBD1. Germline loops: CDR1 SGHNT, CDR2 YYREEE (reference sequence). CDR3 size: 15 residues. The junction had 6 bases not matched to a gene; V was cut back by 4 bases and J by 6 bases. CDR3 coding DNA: TGTGCCAGCAGCATGGGACAGGGGGCACTCGATACGCAGTATTTT. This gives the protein CASSMGQGALDTQYF.

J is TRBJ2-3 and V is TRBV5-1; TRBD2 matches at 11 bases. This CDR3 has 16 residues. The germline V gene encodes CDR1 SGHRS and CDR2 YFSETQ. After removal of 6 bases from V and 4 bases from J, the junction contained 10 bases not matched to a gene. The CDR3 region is CASTALAGGRSDTQYF. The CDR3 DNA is TGCGCCAGCACAGCGCTAGCGGGGGGAAGGTCAGATACGCAGTATTTT.

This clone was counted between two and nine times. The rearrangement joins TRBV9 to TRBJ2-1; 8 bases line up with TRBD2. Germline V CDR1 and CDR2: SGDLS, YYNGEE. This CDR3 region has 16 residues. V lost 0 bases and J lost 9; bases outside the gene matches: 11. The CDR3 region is CASSVVAGGSVGEQFF. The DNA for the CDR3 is TGTGCCAGCAGCGTAGTGGCGGGGGGCTCCGTCGGTGAGCAGTTCTTC.